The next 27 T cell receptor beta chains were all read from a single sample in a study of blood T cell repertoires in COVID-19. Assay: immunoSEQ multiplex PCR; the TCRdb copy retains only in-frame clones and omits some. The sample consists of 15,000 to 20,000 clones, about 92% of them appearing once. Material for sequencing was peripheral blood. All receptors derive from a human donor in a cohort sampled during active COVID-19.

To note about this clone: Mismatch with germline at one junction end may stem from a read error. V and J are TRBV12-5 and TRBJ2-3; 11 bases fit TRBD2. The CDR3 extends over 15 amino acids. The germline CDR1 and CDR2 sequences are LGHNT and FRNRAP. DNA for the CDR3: TGCGCAACCGTAGCGGGGGGGGAGAGCACAGATACGCAGTATTTT. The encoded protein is CATVAGGESTDTQYF.

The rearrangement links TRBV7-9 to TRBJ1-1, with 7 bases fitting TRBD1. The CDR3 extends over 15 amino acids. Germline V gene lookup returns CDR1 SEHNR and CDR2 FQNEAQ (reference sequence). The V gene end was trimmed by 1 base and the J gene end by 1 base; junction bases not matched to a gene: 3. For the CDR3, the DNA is TGTGCCAGCAGCTTAGGACAGGGACCGAACACTGAAGCTTTCTTT. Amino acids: CASSLGQGPNTEAFF.

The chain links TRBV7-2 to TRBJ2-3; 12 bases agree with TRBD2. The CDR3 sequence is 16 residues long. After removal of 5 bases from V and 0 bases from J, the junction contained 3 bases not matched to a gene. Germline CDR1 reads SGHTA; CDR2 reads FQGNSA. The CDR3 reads CASSPGTSGSTDTQYF. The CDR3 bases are TGTGCCAGCAGCCCCGGGACTAGCGGGAGCACAGATACGCAGTATTTT. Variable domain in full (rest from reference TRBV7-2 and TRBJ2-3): GAGVSQSPSNKVTEKGKDVELRCDPISGHTALYWYRQSLGQGLEFLIYFQGNSAPDKSGLPSDRFSAERTGGSVSTLTIQRTQQEDSAVYLCASSPGTSGSTDTQYFGPGTRLTVL.

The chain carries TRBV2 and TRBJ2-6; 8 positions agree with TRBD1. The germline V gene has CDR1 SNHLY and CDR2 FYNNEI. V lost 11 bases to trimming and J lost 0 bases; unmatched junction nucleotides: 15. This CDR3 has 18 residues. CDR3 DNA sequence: TGTGCCCCTAGTGCTAACGGGACAGGCTTCTCTGGGGCCAACGTCCTGACTTTC. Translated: CAPSANGTGFSGANVLTF.

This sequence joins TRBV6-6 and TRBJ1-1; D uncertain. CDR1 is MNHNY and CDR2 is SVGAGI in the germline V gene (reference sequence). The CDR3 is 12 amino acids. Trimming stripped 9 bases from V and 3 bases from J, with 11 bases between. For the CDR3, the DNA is TGTGCCAGTAGGGAGATGTACACTGAAGCTTTCTTT. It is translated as CASREMYTEAFF.

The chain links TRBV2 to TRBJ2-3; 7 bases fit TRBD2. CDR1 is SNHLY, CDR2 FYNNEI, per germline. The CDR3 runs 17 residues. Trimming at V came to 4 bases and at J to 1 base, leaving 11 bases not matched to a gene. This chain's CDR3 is CASSVQQRGLGTDTQYF. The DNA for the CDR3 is TGTGCCAGCAGTGTCCAGCAGCGGGGTCTCGGCACAGATACGCAGTATTTT.

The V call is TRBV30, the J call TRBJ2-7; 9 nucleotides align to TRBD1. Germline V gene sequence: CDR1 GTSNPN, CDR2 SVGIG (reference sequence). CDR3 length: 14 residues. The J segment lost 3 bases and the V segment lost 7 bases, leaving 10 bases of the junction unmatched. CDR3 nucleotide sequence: TGTGCCTCTCCATCCCGGGACAGGGACTACGAGCAGTACTTC. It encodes CASPSRDRDYEQYF.

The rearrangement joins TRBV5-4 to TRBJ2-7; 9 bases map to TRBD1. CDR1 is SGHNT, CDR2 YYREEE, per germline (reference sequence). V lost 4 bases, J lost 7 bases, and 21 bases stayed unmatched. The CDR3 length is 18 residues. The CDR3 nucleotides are TGTGCCAGCAGCCTTGGAACTATGATCAGGACAGGGGTTGGAGAGCAGTACTTC. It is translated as CASSLGTMIRTGVGEQYF.

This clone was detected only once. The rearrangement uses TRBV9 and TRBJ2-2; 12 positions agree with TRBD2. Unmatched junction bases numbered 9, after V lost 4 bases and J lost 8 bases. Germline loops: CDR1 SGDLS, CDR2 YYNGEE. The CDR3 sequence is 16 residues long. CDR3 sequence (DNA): TGTGCCAGCAGCCCTTTTCTAGCGGGAGGGCAGGGGGAGCTGTTTTTT. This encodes CASSPFLAGGQGELFF. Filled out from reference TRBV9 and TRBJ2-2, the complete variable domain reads DSGVTQTPKHLITATGQRVTLRCSPRSGDLSVYWYQQSLDQGLQFLIQYYNGEERAKGNILERFSAQQFPDLHSELNLSSLELGDSALYFCASSPFLAGGQGELFFGEGSRLTVL.

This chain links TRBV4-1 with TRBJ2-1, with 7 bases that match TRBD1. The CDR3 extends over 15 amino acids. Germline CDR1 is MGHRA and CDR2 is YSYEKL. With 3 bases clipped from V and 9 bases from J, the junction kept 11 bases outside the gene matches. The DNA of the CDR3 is TGCGCCAGCAGCCATGGGGAGAGACAGGGCCTTGAGCAGTTCTTC. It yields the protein CASSHGERQGLEQFF.

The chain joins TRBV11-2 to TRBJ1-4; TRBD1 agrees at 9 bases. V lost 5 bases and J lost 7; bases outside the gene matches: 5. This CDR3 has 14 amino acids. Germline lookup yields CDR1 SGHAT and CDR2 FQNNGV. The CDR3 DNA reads TGTGCCAGCAGCGTGGGACAGGGTGGTGAAAAACTGTTTTTT. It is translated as CASSVGQGGEKLFF. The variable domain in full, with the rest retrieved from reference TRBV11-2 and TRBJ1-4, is EAGVAQSPRYKIIEKRQSVAFWCNPISGHATLYWYQQILGQGPKLLIQFQNNGVVDDSQLPKDRFSAERLKGVDSTLKIQPAKLEDSAVYLCASSVGQGGEKLFFGSGTQLSVL.

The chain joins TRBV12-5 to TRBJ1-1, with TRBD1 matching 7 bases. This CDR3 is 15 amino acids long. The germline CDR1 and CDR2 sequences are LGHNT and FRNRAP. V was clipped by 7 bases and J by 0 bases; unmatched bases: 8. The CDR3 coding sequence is TGTGCTAGTGCCGCCCAAGGGGGCGTGAACACTGAAGCTTTCTTT. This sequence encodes CASAAQGGVNTEAFF.

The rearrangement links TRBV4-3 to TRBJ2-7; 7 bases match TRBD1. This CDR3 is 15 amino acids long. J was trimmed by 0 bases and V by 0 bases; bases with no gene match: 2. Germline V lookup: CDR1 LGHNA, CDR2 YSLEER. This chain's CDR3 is CASSQEQGHSYEQYF. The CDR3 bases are TGCGCCAGCAGCCAAGAACAGGGGCACTCCTACGAGCAGTACTTC.

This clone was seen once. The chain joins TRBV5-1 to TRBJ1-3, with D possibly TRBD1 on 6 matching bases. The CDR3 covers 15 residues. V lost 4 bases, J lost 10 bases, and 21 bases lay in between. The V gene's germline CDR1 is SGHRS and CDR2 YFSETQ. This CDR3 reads CASSIGDTSPRTIYF. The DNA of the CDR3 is TGCGCCAGCAGCATAGGGGACACCTCACCGCGGACCATATATTTT.

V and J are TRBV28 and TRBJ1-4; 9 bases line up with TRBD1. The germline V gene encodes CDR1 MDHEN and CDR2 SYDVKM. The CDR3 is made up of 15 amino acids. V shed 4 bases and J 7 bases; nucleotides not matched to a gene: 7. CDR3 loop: CASSSPTGGFEKLFF. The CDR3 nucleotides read TGTGCCAGCAGTTCCCCGACAGGGGGTTTTGAAAAACTGTTTTTT.

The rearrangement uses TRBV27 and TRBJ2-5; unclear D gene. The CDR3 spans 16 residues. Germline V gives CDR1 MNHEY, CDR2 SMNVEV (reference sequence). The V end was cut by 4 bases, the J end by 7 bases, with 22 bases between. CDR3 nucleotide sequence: TGTGCCAGCAGTTCCGCCGGAGCAATTGGGTATGGGACCCAGTACTTC. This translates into CASSSAGAIGYGTQYF.

The CDR3, as DNA: TGTGCCAGCAGCCAAGTTCCGACTAGAATGGGGCAAAGGGGGGAGCTGTTTTTT. Translating it yields CASSQVPTRMGQRGELFF. The rearrangement uses TRBV3-1 (or the pseudogene TRBV3-2) and TRBJ2-2; possible D gene TRBD2, 6 bases. Per the germline V gene, CDR1 is LGHDT and CDR2 is YNNKEL (reference sequence). With 1 base removed from V and 8 bases from J, the gap between germline ends came to 23 bases. This CDR3 has 18 residues.

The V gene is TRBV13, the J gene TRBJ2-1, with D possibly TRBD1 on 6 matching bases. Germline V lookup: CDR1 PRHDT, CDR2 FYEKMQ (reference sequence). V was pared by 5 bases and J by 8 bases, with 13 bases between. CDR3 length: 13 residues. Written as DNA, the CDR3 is TGTGCCAGCAGCGTAAACAGGGTTGATGAGCAGTTCTTC. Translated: CASSVNRVDEQFF.

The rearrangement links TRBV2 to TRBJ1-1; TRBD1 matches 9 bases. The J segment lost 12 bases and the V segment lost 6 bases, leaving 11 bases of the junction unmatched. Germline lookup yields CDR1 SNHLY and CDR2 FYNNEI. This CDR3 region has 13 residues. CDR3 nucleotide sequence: TGTGCCAGCAGACAACAGGGGGCTTATGGTACTTTCTTT. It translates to CASRQQGAYGTFF.

The CDR3 DNA follows: TGTGCCAGCAGTCAATTTTCATCCCTTGACAGGGCAGGGCGGATCACAGATACGCAGTATTTT. Amino acid sequence: CASSQFSSLDRAGRITDTQYF. This chain connects TRBV27 to TRBJ2-3; TRBD1 matches at 7 bases. The germline gives CDR1 MNHEY, CDR2 SMNVEV (reference sequence). Losses at the gene ends were 5 bases for V and 2 bases for J; bases not matched to a gene: 25. The CDR3 has 21 residues.

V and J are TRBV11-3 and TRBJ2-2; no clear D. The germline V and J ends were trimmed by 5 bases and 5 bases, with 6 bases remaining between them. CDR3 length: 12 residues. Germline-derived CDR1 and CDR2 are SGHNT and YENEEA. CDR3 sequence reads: CASSMRTGELFF. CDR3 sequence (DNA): TGTGCCAGCAGCATGCGGACCGGGGAGCTGTTTTTT.

The CDR3 spells CARSLGTGATEAFF. The CDR3 nucleotides read TGTGCCAGAAGCTTGGGGACAGGGGCAACTGAAGCTTTCTTT. The chain recombines TRBV5-3 with TRBJ1-1, with 9 bases lining up with TRBD1. TRBV5-3 is designated an ORF whose function remains uncertain. This CDR3 spans 14 amino acids. Germline trimming cut 0 bases from V and 5 bases from J; bases unmatched to any gene: 2.

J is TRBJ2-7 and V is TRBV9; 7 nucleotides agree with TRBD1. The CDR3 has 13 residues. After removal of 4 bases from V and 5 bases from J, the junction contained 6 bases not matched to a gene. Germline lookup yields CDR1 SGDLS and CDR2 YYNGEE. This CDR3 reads CASSTGDGDEQYF. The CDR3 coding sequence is TGTGCCAGCAGCACAGGGGATGGCGACGAGCAGTACTTC.

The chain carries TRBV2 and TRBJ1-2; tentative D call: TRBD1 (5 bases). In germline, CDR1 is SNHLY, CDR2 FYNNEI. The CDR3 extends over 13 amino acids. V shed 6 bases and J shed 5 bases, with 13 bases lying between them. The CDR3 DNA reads TGTGCCAGCAGGGGGCTCAGTGGATATGGCTACACCTTC. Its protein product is CASRGLSGYGYTF. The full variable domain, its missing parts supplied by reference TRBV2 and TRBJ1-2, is EPEVTQTPSHQVTQMGQEVILRCVPISNHLYFYWYRQILGQKVEFLVSFYNNEISEKSEIFDDQFSVERPDGSNFTLKIRSTKLEDSAMYFCASRGLSGYGYTFGSGTRLTVV.

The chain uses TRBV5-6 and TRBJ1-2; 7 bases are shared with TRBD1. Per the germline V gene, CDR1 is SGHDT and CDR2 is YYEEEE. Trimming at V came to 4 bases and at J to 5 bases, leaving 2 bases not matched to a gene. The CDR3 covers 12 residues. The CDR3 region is CASSQQGYGYTF. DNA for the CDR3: TGTGCCAGCAGCCAACAGGGGTATGGCTACACCTTC.

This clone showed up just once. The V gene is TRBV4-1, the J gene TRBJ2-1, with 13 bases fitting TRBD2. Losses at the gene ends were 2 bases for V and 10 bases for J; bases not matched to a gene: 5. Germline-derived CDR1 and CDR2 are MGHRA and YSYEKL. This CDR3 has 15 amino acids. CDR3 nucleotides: TGCGCCAGCAGCCAATCCCCGGGACTAGCGGGGGAGCAGTTCTTC. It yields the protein CASSQSPGLAGEQFF.

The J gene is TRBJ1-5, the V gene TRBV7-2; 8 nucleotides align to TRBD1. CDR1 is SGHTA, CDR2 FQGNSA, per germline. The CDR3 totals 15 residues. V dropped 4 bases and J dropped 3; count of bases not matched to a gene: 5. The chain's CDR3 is CASSSGQGPNQPQHF. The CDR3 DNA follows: TGTGCCAGCAGCTCAGGACAGGGCCCCAATCAGCCCCAGCATTTT.